This TCR beta chain was recorded in a study of cytomegalovirus exposure and HLA in healthy donors. Study background: A later analysis reported the same platform for the approximately 110 validation repertoires and the roughly 700 first-cohort repertoires. Study observations and caveats: A subsequent analysis found that TCR clusters from the first cohort also tended to co-occur in the 120 or so validation repertoires, with 90% to 95% of cluster scores above 0. Researchers catalogued some 160 TCR beta chains as cytomegalovirus-associated.

Comments on this clone: Its antigen is still unknown.

Donors came from a validation cohort of over a hundred subjects, distinct from the first 666-subject cohort. The length of the CDR3 is 14 residues. V was trimmed by 8 bases and J by 0 bases, leaving 11 bases between them. CDR1 ENHRY and CDR2 SYGVKD come from the germline V gene. Clones were read by immunoSEQ multiplex PCR, and TCRdb kept only the in-frame ones, dropping some. The data contain about 98,000 clones, roughly 85% of them singletons. The material sequenced was PBMCs. The receptor was isolated from a woman aged 25 to 39 in good health and CMV-seronegative. This chain connects TRBV10-3 to TRBJ1-3, with D unresolved. The CDR3 coding sequence is TGTGCCATCTCGGACGGGAGCTCTGGAAACACCATATATTTT. Encoded protein: CAISDGSSGNTIYF.